These T cell receptor beta chains were read from a single sample in a study of OX40 agonist ivuxolimab in advanced cancers. Clones were read by immunoSEQ multiplex PCR, and TCRdb kept only the in-frame ones, dropping some. The table shows roughly 80,000 clones, with around 86% occurring only once. The sample here was CD4+ or CD8+ T cells sorted from blood, taken in a trial of the OX40 agonist ivuxolimab. Receptor source: an adult with an advanced solid tumor such as melanoma, head and neck, liver or kidney cancer. CDR3s include the opening cysteine and the closing phenylalanine or tryptophan. A D gene is named only where the DNA matches it firmly. The size entry is marked missing in some rows and otherwise reads once, few, many or a size class.

15 TRBD2 NA TRBJ2-5 TRBV5-1 CASSPGTSGSETQYF TGCGCCAGCAGCCCCGGGACTAGCGGGAGTGAGACCCAGTACTTC
16 NA NA TRBJ2-3 TRBV29-1 CSVVDPRLAGADTQYF TGCAGCGTGGTCGATCCTAGACTAGCAGGGGCAGATACGCAGTATTTT
14 TRBD1 NA TRBJ2-7 TRBV25-1 CASTPTGTSEEQYF TGTGCCAGCACCCCGACAGGGACCTCGGAGGAGCAGTACTTC
14 NA NA TRBJ1-5 TRBV30 CAWSVPGDSQPQHF TGTGCCTGGAGTGTACCCGGGGATAGTCAGCCCCAGCATTTT
13 NA NA TRBJ2-1 TRBV7-9 CASSLVRDNEQFF TGTGCCAGCAGCTTAGTCAGGGACAATGAGCAGTTCTTC
14 TRBD1 NA TRBJ1-4 TRBV7-9 CASNTGVTNEKLFF TGTGCCAGCAACACAGGGGTGACTAATGAAAAACTGTTTTTT
14 TRBD1 once TRBJ2-7 TRBV9 CASSGGDRVYEQYF TGTGCCAGCAGCGGAGGGGACAGGGTTTACGAGCAGTACTTC
13 NA once TRBJ1-1 TRBV27 CASSYRVLGEAFF TGTGCCAGCAGTTACAGGGTTCTCGGTGAAGCTTTCTTT
13 NA NA TRBJ1-2 TRBV10-2 CATLDWFSDGYTF TGCGCCACCTTAGATTGGTTTAGCGATGGCTACACCTTC
16 NA NA TRBJ1-2 TRBV15 CATSRVPRGRRGGYTF TGTGCCACCAGCAGAGTACCCAGGGGACGCAGGGGCGGCTACACCTTC
19 NA NA TRBJ2-2 TRBV9 CASSVVVGGPELNTGELFF TGTGCCAGCAGCGTAGTAGTAGGCGGGCCAGAGTTGAACACCGGGGAGCTGTTTTTT
13 NA NA TRBJ2-7 TRBV19 CASSIQTAYEQYF TGTGCCAGTAGTATACAGACCGCCTACGAGCAGTACTTC
16 TRBD1 NA TRBJ2-2 TRBV2 CASSPPGQGSTGELFF TGTGCCAGCAGTCCCCCGGGACAGGGGAGCACCGGGGAGCTGTTTTTT
13 TRBD1 NA TRBJ1-2 TRBV6-1 CASSERGRNGYTF TGTGCCAGCAGTGAAAGGGGGCGGAATGGCTACACCTTC
14 NA NA TRBJ1-1 TRBV9 CASRPGGRNTEAFF TGTGCCAGCAGACCGGGAGGGCGGAACACTGAAGCTTTCTTT
16 TRBD2 NA TRBJ2-1 TRBV27 CASSPYTSGSRNEQFF TGTGCCAGCAGTCCATACACCAGCGGGAGTAGGAATGAGCAGTTCTTC
13 NA NA TRBJ2-5 TRBV9 CASSVGQTETQYF TGTGCCAGCAGCGTAGGTCAAACAGAGACCCAGTACTTC
14 NA few TRBJ1-5 TRBV5-4 CASSSAPTEQPQHF TGTGCCAGCAGCTCCGCCCCGACAGAACAGCCCCAGCATTTT
14 TRBD1 NA TRBJ2-7 TRBV7-9 CASSTRQGKNEQYF TGTGCCAGCAGCACCCGACAGGGTAAGAACGAGCAGTACTTC
12 NA NA TRBJ2-7 TRBV27 CASSLQGYEQYF TGTGCCAGCAGTTTACAGGGTTACGAGCAGTACTTC
18 TRBD2 NA TRBJ2-7 TRBV5-1 CASSLWGFVGLDSYEQYF TGCGCCAGCAGCTTATGGGGTTTCGTGGGACTAGACTCCTACGAGCAGTACTTC
11 NA NA TRBJ2-5 TRBV20-1 CSATKQETQYF TGCAGTGCAACGAAACAGGAGACCCAGTACTTC
15 NA few TRBJ1-2 TRBV9 CASSVDGTGRYGYTF TGTGCCAGCAGCGTAGACGGAACAGGGAGGTATGGCTACACCTTC
15 NA NA TRBJ1-1 TRBV5-1 CASRRNRDRSTEAFF TGCGCCAGCAGGCGAAACAGGGATAGGAGCACTGAAGCTTTCTTT
16 NA NA TRBJ1-2 TRBV7-9 CASSLQGAFGNYGYTF TGTGCCAGCAGCTTACAAGGGGCCTTCGGTAACTATGGCTACACCTTC
16 NA NA TRBJ2-1 TRBV10-3 CAISQASGISYNEQFF TGTGCCATCAGCCAGGCCTCGGGTATCTCCTACAATGAGCAGTTCTTC
14 TRBD1 NA TRBJ2-7 TRBV5-1 CASRSRGQLYEQYF TGCGCCAGCAGATCGAGGGGACAGTTGTACGAGCAGTACTTC
14 TRBD2 NA TRBJ2-7 TRBV28 CATEAGRTSYEQYF TGTGCCACCGAAGCGGGACGGACCTCCTACGAGCAGTACTTC
15 NA once TRBJ1-6 TRBV2 CASSDEGLYNSPLHF TGTGCCAGCAGTGACGAAGGACTATATAATTCACCCCTCCACTTT
13 NA NA TRBJ2-7 TRBV6-1 CASSALTAREQYF TGTGCCAGCAGTGCCTTGACAGCCAGGGAGCAGTACTTC
16 NA NA TRBJ2-3 TRBV9 CASSVAKSSFTDTQYF TGTGCCAGCAGCGTAGCTAAGTCGAGCTTCACAGATACGCAGTATTTT
16 TRBD1 NA TRBJ1-1 TRBV6-5 CASSYLQGPPEAEAFF TGTGCCAGCAGTTACCTACAGGGGCCGCCGGAGGCTGAAGCTTTCTTT
16 NA NA TRBJ1-4 TRBV11-2 CASSQTPTQGYEKLFF TGTGCCAGCAGCCAAACCCCCACTCAAGGATATGAAAAACTGTTTTTT
17 TRBD2 NA TRBJ2-1 TRBV10-3 CAINRDSLAGGYNEQFF TGTGCCATCAACCGGGATTCTCTAGCGGGGGGGTACAATGAGCAGTTCTTC
15 TRBD1 NA TRBJ2-7 TRBV6-5 CASSQTGQGLYEQYF TGTGCCAGCAGTCAAACGGGACAGGGACTCTACGAGCAGTACTTC
13 NA NA TRBJ1-1 TRBV2 CASSPDQNTEAFF TGTGCCAGCAGTCCTGACCAGAACACTGAAGCTTTCTTT
15 TRBD1 NA TRBJ1-1 TRBV6-5 CASSSSTGTGVEAFF TGTGCCAGCAGTTCTAGTACCGGGACAGGGGTTGAAGCTTTCTTT
12 NA NA TRBJ1-2 TRBV7-9 CASSRGQGGYTF TGTGCCAGCAGCCGAGGCCAGGGGGGCTACACCTTC
15 TRBD1 NA TRBJ1-4 TRBV19 CASSTIGQGNEKLFF TGTGCCAGTAGTACCATCGGACAGGGAAATGAAAAACTGTTTTTT